The T cell receptor beta chain described here comes from a study of shared clonotypes between healthy human individuals. Measured with immunoSEQ multiplex PCR; TCRdb has only the in-frame clones, and not every one. Of around 750,000 clones in the sample, approximately 74% were seen once. V dropped 1 base and J dropped 7 bases, with 10 bases sitting between them. The CDR3 is 13 residues long. The germline CDR1 and CDR2 sequences are SGHVS and FQNEAQ. The receptor was derived from a young woman in good health. The rearrangement joins TRBV7-8 to TRBJ2-5; tentatively, D is TRBD2 (5 bases). Sequenced input: memory CD4+ T cells sorted from blood. Subset meaning: CD45RA-negative fraction. The CDR3 DNA follows: TGTGCCAGCAGCTTAGATCCCGCGGGGACCCAGTACTTC. This codes for CASSLDPAGTQYF.